Below are 22 T cell receptor beta chains sequenced from a single sample in a study of blood T cells in healthy people across ages. It was with a sample-barcoded 5' primer and a J-beta primer mix that a second PCR of about 7 to 12 cycles was run. In TCRdb, the 5' RACE reads were re-called with MiXCR into one record per CDR3 protein. The sample contains 800,000 to 1,000,000 distinct CDR3 sequences, around 46% of which appear only once. The specimen was blood. The source of these receptors is a man aged 25-45 years in good health.

The chain carries TRBV27 and TRBJ2-5; a weak D match, TRBD1 (6 bases). The CDR3 consists of 17 residues. Deletions cut 2 bases from V and 11 bases from J, with 27 bases between. Germline-derived CDR1 and CDR2 are MNHEY and SMNVEV (reference sequence). For the CDR3, the DNA is TGTGCCAGCAGTTTAGGGGGTCAGGGGCTCTTTCGGAATGAGCAGTACTTC. This encodes CASSLGGQGLFRNEQYF.

The chain employs TRBV5-1 and TRBJ2-5; 9 bases map to TRBD2. The end of the DNA aligns better with TRBJ2-7, so the J call may be wrong. Germline CDR1 SGHRS, CDR2 YFSETQ. This CDR3 is 16 amino acids long. The CDR3 region is CASSLRSGGYLGEQYF. Written as DNA, the CDR3 is TGCGCCAGCAGCTTGAGGAGCGGGGGGTATCTCGGCGAGCAGTACTTC.

This clonotype was found a few times. The rearrangement links TRBV30 to TRBJ2-1; TRBD1 aligns across 8 bases. The ends lost 3 bases at V and 7 bases at J; junction bases unmatched: 5. This CDR3 region has 13 residues. Germline CDR1 GTSNPN, CDR2 SVGIG (reference sequence). The CDR3 here is CAWRRTGLNEQFF. CDR3 sequence (DNA): TGTGCCTGGAGGAGGACAGGGTTGAATGAGCAGTTCTTC. The full variable domain, its missing parts supplied by reference TRBV30 and TRBJ2-1, is SQTIHQWPATLVQPVGSPLSLECTVEGTSNPNLYWYRQAAGRGLQLLFYSVGIGQISSEVPQNLSASRPQDRQFILSSKKLLLSDSGFYLCAWRRTGLNEQFFGPGTRLTVL.

This sequence joins TRBV9 and TRBJ1-1, with D possibly matching TRBD1 (6 bases). Germline CDR1 is SGDLS and CDR2 is YYNGEE. Trimming removed 3 bases from V and 1 base from J, with 19 bases in between. The CDR3 is 17 residues long. CDR3 residues: CASSDGDISLGNTEAFF. The DNA for the CDR3 is TGTGCCAGCAGCGATGGGGACATCAGCTTGGGGAACACTGAAGCTTTCTTT. Complete variable domain (other parts from reference TRBV9 and TRBJ1-1): DSGVTQTPKHLITATGQRVTLRCSPRSGDLSVYWYQQSLDQGLQFLIQYYNGEERAKGNILERFSAQQFPDLHSELNLSSLELGDSALYFCASSDGDISLGNTEAFFGQGTRLTVV.

This clonotype was seen only a few times. V is TRBV4-3 and J is TRBJ2-7; tentative D call: TRBD1 (5 bases). Germline-derived CDR1 and CDR2 are LGHNA and YSLEER. The CDR3 sequence is 15 residues long. V lost 0 bases and J lost 3, with 12 bases in between. CDR3 loop: CASSQDRVQGYEQYF. Here the CDR3 DNA reads TGCGCCAGCAGCCAAGATCGCGTCCAGGGCTACGAGCAGTACTTC.

The chain carries TRBV4-3 and TRBJ2-3, with 8 bases that match TRBD2. Per the germline V gene, CDR1 is LGHNA and CDR2 is YSLEER. The CDR3 has 17 residues. With V trimmed by 4 bases and J by 7 bases, 16 bases remained unmatched. The CDR3 sequence is CASSPDLRAGGQNTQYF. The DNA for the CDR3 is TGCGCCAGCAGCCCGGACTTGCGGGCGGGGGGTCAGAATACGCAGTATTTT.

The J gene is TRBJ1-5, the V gene TRBV20-1; D gene ambiguous. The CDR3 has 14 residues. With 6 bases removed from V and 2 bases from J, the gap between germline ends came to 14 bases. CDR1 is DFQATT and CDR2 is SNEGSKA in the germline V gene (reference sequence). The CDR3 DNA sequence: TGCAGTGCGCTTAGAACACCGGGCAATCAGCCCCAGCATTTT. Translating it yields CSALRTPGNQPQHF.

V usage is TRBV12-3 or TRBV12-4 and J usage is TRBJ1-1; TRBD1 aligns across 7 bases. Unmatched junction bases numbered 5, after V lost 4 bases and J lost 0 bases. The CDR3 runs 15 residues. CDR3 sequence reads: CASSSATGMNTEAFF. For the CDR3, the DNA is TGTGCCAGCAGTTCGGCGACAGGGATGAACACTGAAGCTTTCTTT.

This chain connects TRBV20-1 to TRBJ2-5, with TRBD2 matching 9 bases. Germline loops: CDR1 DFQATT, CDR2 SNEGSKA (reference sequence). CDR3 length: 15 residues. V dropped 6 bases and J dropped 5; count of bases not matched to a gene: 13. The CDR3 loop reads CSADVAAGGLETQYF. The DNA for the CDR3 is TGCAGTGCAGATGTAGCGGCGGGGGGGCTGGAGACCCAGTACTTC.

There are many counts of this clonotype. The V and J genes are TRBV9 and TRBJ2-1; D ambiguous. V lost 4 bases, J lost 9 bases, and 14 bases lay in between. Germline loops: CDR1 SGDLS, CDR2 YYNGEE. The CDR3 totals 13 residues. The CDR3 protein is CASSPETHAEQFF. CDR3 coding DNA: TGTGCCAGCAGCCCCGAGACCCACGCTGAGCAGTTCTTC.

The V and J genes are TRBV5-1 and TRBJ2-7; possibly TRBD1 for D (7 bases). This CDR3 spans 16 amino acids. Germline V CDR1 and CDR2: SGHRS, YFSETQ. Deletions cut 3 bases from V and 0 bases from J, with 16 bases between. For the CDR3, the DNA is TGCGCCAGCAGCTCCGGAGGCCAGGGGGGCTCCTACGAGCAGTACTTC. Residues: CASSSGGQGGSYEQYF.

This clonotype was observed a few times. The V gene is TRBV7-2, the J gene TRBJ2-7, with 8 bases fitting TRBD2. Germline V gene data show CDR1 as SGHTA and CDR2 as FQGNSA. The V gene end was trimmed by 2 bases and the J gene end by 2 bases; junction bases not matched to a gene: 5. CDR3 size: 15 residues. CDR3 region: CASSLRAGETYEQYF. The CDR3 region has the DNA TGTGCCAGCAGCTTAAGAGCGGGAGAAACCTACGAGCAGTACTTC. Using reference TRBV7-2 and TRBJ2-7 for the parts outside the CDR3, the full variable domain is GAGVSQSPSNKVTEKGKDVELRCDPISGHTALYWYRQSLGQGLEFLIYFQGNSAPDKSGLPSDRFSAERTGGSVSTLTIQRTQQEDSAVYLCASSLRAGETYEQYFGPGTRLTVT.

V and J are TRBV18 and TRBJ2-1; 8 bases map to TRBD1. Unmatched junction bases numbered 10, after V lost 1 base and J lost 8 bases. The CDR3 sequence is 16 residues long. The germline gives CDR1 KGHSH, CDR2 LQKENI. This CDR3 is CASSPRGQGGGDEQFF. In DNA, the CDR3 is TGTGCCAGCTCACCACGCGGACAGGGTGGCGGGGATGAGCAGTTCTTC.

A few counts support this clonotype. The V and J genes are TRBV20-1 and TRBJ2-4, with no clear D. Germline V gives CDR1 DFQATT, CDR2 SNEGSKA (reference sequence). V dropped 5 bases and J dropped 3 bases, with 11 bases sitting between them. This CDR3 has 13 amino acids. CDR3 loop: CSAFVPLKNIQYF. The CDR3 region has the DNA TGCAGTGCTTTTGTTCCCCTCAAAAACATTCAGTACTTC.

The chain links TRBV12-3 or TRBV12-4 to TRBJ1-4, with 7 positions matching TRBD1. V trimming: 5 bases; J trimming: 10 bases; junction bases outside the gene matches: 7. This CDR3 spans 13 amino acids. CDR3 in amino acids: CASSPGQRGKLFF. The CDR3, as DNA: TGTGCCAGCAGTCCGGGACAGCGTGGAAAACTGTTTTTT.

In this sample, this clonotype turned up a few times. The V gene is TRBV5-1, the J gene TRBJ1-1; D gene uncertain. The length of the CDR3 is 16 residues. Trimming shortened V by 0 bases and J by 5 bases, and 17 bases separated the two germline ends. Per the germline V gene, CDR1 is SGHRS and CDR2 is YFSETQ. CDR3 DNA: TGCGCCAGCAGCTTGGGACCAGGCCTTGGGCAAACTGAAGCTTTCTTT. Translating gives CASSLGPGLGQTEAFF.

CDR3 amino acids: CASSLGQSSYTF. The CDR3, as DNA: TGTGCCAGCAGTTTAGGGCAGAGCAGCTACACCTTC. V and J are TRBV12-3 or TRBV12-4 and TRBJ1-2; no firm D call. The V end lost 1 base, the J end lost 9 bases, and 9 bases lay between the germline ends. The CDR3 is 12 amino acids.

This chain connects TRBV29-1 to TRBJ1-4; 8 bases match TRBD1. CDR3 size: 14 residues. Germline trimming cut 6 bases from V and 8 bases from J; bases unmatched to any gene: 11. Germline V gene lookup returns CDR1 SQVTM and CDR2 ANQGSEA. The CDR3 DNA follows: TGCAGCGTCCCGGGGCCAGGGGGCGGGGAAAAACTGTTTTTT. It specifies CSVPGPGGGEKLFF.

This clonotype has just a few counts. The chain joins TRBV5-1 to TRBJ1-1; 10 bases line up with TRBD1. The CDR3 runs to 13 residues. The V gene end was trimmed by 4 bases and the J gene end by 4 bases; junction bases not matched to a gene: 1. Germline loops: CDR1 SGHRS, CDR2 YFSETQ. The CDR3 spells CASSGDRGTEAFF. The CDR3 DNA reads TGCGCCAGCAGCGGGGACAGGGGCACTGAAGCTTTCTTT.

Note on this clonotype: The junction differs from germline at one of its ends, possibly a read error. The chain joins TRBV4-2 to TRBJ2-4, with 7 bases that match TRBD2. The tail of the sequence fits TRBJ2-7 better, so the J call may be wrong. Germline V gene lookup returns CDR1 LGHNA and CDR2 YNFKEQ. The CDR3 is made up of 17 amino acids. CDR3 DNA sequence: TGTGCCGGCAGCCAAGTTGCGAAGGTAGCGGGCACCTACGAGCAGTACTTC. It encodes CAGSQVAKVAGTYEQYF.

This chain links TRBV7-2 with TRBJ1-6; no definite D call. The CDR3 is 12 amino acids. Per the germline V gene, CDR1 is SGHTA and CDR2 is FQGNSA. The ends were cut back, 6 bases at V and 8 bases at J, with 8 bases in the middle. CDR3 residues: CASRTHYSPLHF. DNA of the CDR3: TGTGCCAGCAGGACTCACTATTCACCCCTCCACTTT. The entire variable domain, with the rest obtained from reference TRBV7-2 and TRBJ1-6, is as follows: GAGVSQSPSNKVTEKGKDVELRCDPISGHTALYWYRQSLGQGLEFLIYFQGNSAPDKSGLPSDRFSAERTGGSVSTLTIQRTQQEDSAVYLCASRTHYSPLHFGNGTRLTVT.

Regarding this clonotype: One base away lies a much larger clone, so this may be a sequencing read error. Written as DNA, the CDR3 is TGCAGTGCTGGAATAGCGGGGGGCTCCTACAATGAGCAGTACTTC. Protein product: CSAGIAGGSYNEQYF. The gene calls are TRBV20-1 and TRBJ2-1, with TRBD2 matching over 10 bases. The J call may be mistaken, given a closer DNA end match to TRBJ2-7. Germline values: CDR1 DFQATT, CDR2 SNEGSKA (reference sequence). The CDR3 has 15 residues.